Listed here are 18 T cell receptor beta chains from one sample, sequenced in a study of T-cell memory formation after mild COVID-19. TCRdb re-analysed the 5' RACE reads in MiXCR, keeping a single row per CDR3 protein. The sample carries about half a million distinct CDR3 sequences, roughly 20% recorded once. What was sequenced was PBMCs or a T cell subset sorted from them (not recorded which). Receptor source: an adult woman who had mild COVID-19 (a few samples of this study predate the infection). Cell type and time point are not known.

The chain combines TRBV3-1 with TRBJ1-1; no clear D. V lost 3 bases to trimming and J lost 0 bases, with 8 bases between them. Germline V CDR1 and CDR2: LGHDT, YNNKEL (reference sequence). CDR3 size: 14 residues. DNA of the CDR3: TGTGCCAGCAGCCAGACACCTGTGAACACTGAAGCTTTCTTT. It specifies CASSQTPVNTEAFF.

This clonotype was seen at least ten times. The CDR3 nucleotides are TGTGCCAGCAGCTTATTTACACAGCTTACCTACGAGCAGTACTTC. Translation: CASSLFTQLTYEQYF. This sequence joins TRBV11-2 and TRBJ2-7, with D hard to call. V was trimmed by 2 bases and J by 2 bases, leaving 13 bases between them. CDR1 and CDR2 from the germline V gene are SGHAT and FQNNGV. CDR3 length: 15 amino acids.

Only a few counts were recorded for this clonotype. The rearrangement links TRBV29-1 to TRBJ1-2; D possibly corresponds to TRBD1 (5 bases). In germline, CDR1 is SQVTM, CDR2 ANQGSEA. The ends were cut back, 4 bases at V and 5 bases at J, with 14 bases in the middle. CDR3 length: 13 residues. This chain's CDR3 is CSVGGRMEYGYTF. The CDR3 DNA sequence: TGCAGCGTTGGGGGCAGGATGGAATATGGCTACACCTTC.

This clonotype has just a few counts. The gene calls are TRBV6-2 or TRBV6-3 and TRBJ2-3; the match to TRBD1 covers 8 bases. Germline CDR1 is MNHEY and CDR2 is SVGEGT. This CDR3 is 15 amino acids long. V was pared by 5 bases and J by 6 bases, with 10 bases of the junction left unmatched. The CDR3 DNA reads as TGTGCCAGCAGTCTCGACGACAGGGGTTTTGATACGCAGTATTTT. It codes for CASSLDDRGFDTQYF.

In its sample, this clonotype was seen a few times. The chain has TRBV6-5 and TRBJ1-1; D gene uncertain. V lost 0 bases and J 5 bases, leaving 13 bases between the germline ends. This CDR3 is built from 15 residues. Looked up from germline, CDR1 is MNHEY and CDR2 is SVGAGI. The CDR3 sequence is CASSYSHAARTEAFF. The CDR3 nucleotides read TGTGCCAGCAGTTACTCGCACGCGGCGCGGACTGAAGCTTTCTTT.

The chain recombines TRBV11-2 with TRBJ1-1; D call uncertain. V shed 5 bases and J shed 11 bases, with 18 bases lying between them. The CDR3 covers 13 residues. Germline V gene data show CDR1 as SGHAT and CDR2 as FQNNGV. CDR3 nucleotides: TGTGCCAGCAGCCCCACACAAGTTCCTCTGGCTTTCTTT. This codes for CASSPTQVPLAFF. The entire variable domain, with the rest obtained from reference TRBV11-2 and TRBJ1-1, is as follows: EAGVAQSPRYKIIEKRQSVAFWCNPISGHATLYWYQQILGQGPKLLIQFQNNGVVDDSQLPKDRFSAERLKGVDSTLKIQPAKLEDSAVYLCASSPTQVPLAFFGQGTRLTVV.

There are a few counts of this clonotype. The V and J genes are TRBV4-1 and TRBJ2-7, with D maybe TRBD2 (6 bases). The CDR3 is 15 residues long. The germline V gene has CDR1 MGHRA and CDR2 YSYEKL. V shed 0 bases and J shed 7 bases, with 16 bases lying between them. CDR3 bases: TGCGCCAGCAGCCAAGATCCCTCAGAGGGGAGGGAGCAGTACTTC. Amino acids: CASSQDPSEGREQYF.

The chain carries TRBV9 and TRBJ1-6, with D perhaps TRBD1 (5 bases). This CDR3 is 14 amino acids long. Germline V CDR1 and CDR2: SGDLS, YYNGEE. The ends were cut back, 0 bases at V and 10 bases at J, with 11 bases in the middle. DNA for the CDR3: TGTGCCAGCAGCGTAGCAGGGATGAGATCACCCCTCCACTTT. The encoded protein is CASSVAGMRSPLHF.

This clonotype was found once. The chain uses TRBV5-1 and TRBJ2-7; 12 bases agree with TRBD1. Germline assignment: CDR1 SGHRS and CDR2 YFSETQ. The CDR3 runs 13 residues. V gave up 5 bases and J gave up 7 bases; unmatched junction bases: 4. DNA of the CDR3: TGCGCCAGCAGTGGGACAGGGGGCTTTGAGCAGTACTTC. Amino acids: CASSGTGGFEQYF. The entire variable domain, with the rest obtained from reference TRBV5-1 and TRBJ2-7, is as follows: KAGVTQTPRYLIKTRGQQVTLSCSPISGHRSVSWYQQTPGQGLQFLFEYFSETQRNKGNFPGRFSGRQFSNSRSEMNVSTLELGDSALYLCASSGTGGFEQYFGPGTRLTVT.

The chain uses TRBV4-2 and TRBJ1-2, with D unclear. The CDR3 runs 15 residues. CDR1 is LGHNA and CDR2 is YNFKEQ in the germline V gene. V was trimmed by 0 bases and J by 6 bases, leaving 14 bases between them. CDR3 protein: CASSQENKPKNGYTF. In DNA form, the CDR3 reads TGTGCCAGCAGCCAAGAAAACAAGCCAAAGAATGGCTACACCTTC.

The CDR3 loop is CASSLGGLGSTDTQYF. As DNA, the CDR3 is TGTGCCAGCAGCTTAGGAGGGTTAGGGAGCACAGATACGCAGTATTTT. The chain couples TRBV11-2 to TRBJ2-3; weak D call: TRBD2 (5 bases). This CDR3 has 16 amino acids. The V gene's germline CDR1 is SGHAT and CDR2 FQNNGV. Trimming pared 1 base from V and 0 bases from J, leaving 11 bases between.

This clonotype was seen many times. V usage is TRBV9 and J usage is TRBJ1-5, with a possible D match to TRBD1 (6 bases). Germline CDR1 and CDR2: SGDLS and YYNGEE. With 4 bases removed from V and 6 bases from J, the gap between germline ends came to 20 bases. The CDR3 covers 16 residues. CDR3 sequence (DNA): TGTGCCAGCAGCCACGGAGGGGGGGGCGTAGGTCAGCCCCAGCATTTT. This translates into CASSHGGGGVGQPQHF.

A few counts support this clonotype. The J gene is TRBJ1-5, the V gene TRBV7-6; 7 nucleotides match TRBD1. J was trimmed by 6 bases and V by 5 bases; bases with no gene match: 7. Germline V lookup: CDR1 SGHVS, CDR2 FNYEAQ. This CDR3 is 14 amino acids long. Written as DNA, the CDR3 is TGTGCCAGCAGCCTGAACAGGGGCGGTCAGCCCCAGCATTTT. Translating gives CASSLNRGGQPQHF.

The chain employs TRBV21-1 and TRBJ2-7; the DNA was not used to check the table's D call, TRBD2. TRBV21-1 is a recognized pseudogene. The CDR3 totals 15 residues. This CDR3 reads CASSNITSEEDEQYF. The CDR3 region has the DNA TGTGCCAGCAGCAACATTACCTCTGAGGAGGACGAGCAGTACTTC.

This clonotype appeared a few times. The chain links TRBV5-1 to TRBJ2-5, with D perhaps TRBD1 (6 bases). Germline-derived CDR1 and CDR2 are SGHRS and YFSETQ. The V end was cut by 7 bases, the J end by 0 bases, with 13 bases between. This CDR3 comprises 14 residues. CDR3 sequence: CASYQDSNQETQYF. DNA of the CDR3: TGCGCCAGCTACCAGGACAGTAACCAAGAGACCCAGTACTTC.

The CDR3 reads CASSFVVPYEQYF. The CDR3 nucleotides are TGCGCCAGCAGCTTTGTAGTGCCCTACGAGCAGTACTTC. The chain carries TRBV5-1 and TRBJ2-7; D call uncertain. Germline lookup yields CDR1 SGHRS and CDR2 YFSETQ. The CDR3 loop spans 13 amino acids. V lost 2 bases and J lost 2, with 8 bases in between. Supplemented by reference TRBV5-1 and TRBJ2-7, the full variable domain reads KAGVTQTPRYLIKTRGQQVTLSCSPISGHRSVSWYQQTPGQGLQFLFEYFSETQRNKGNFPGRFSGRQFSNSRSEMNVSTLELGDSALYLCASSFVVPYEQYFGPGTRLTVT.

The chain recombines TRBV6-2 or TRBV6-3 with TRBJ1-2; D is unresolved. The CDR3 length is 14 residues. V was trimmed by 4 bases and J by 0 bases, leaving 9 bases between them. Germline values: CDR1 MNHEY, CDR2 SVGEGT. The CDR3 sequence is CASSFTQANYGYTF. DNA of the CDR3: TGTGCCAGCAGTTTTACCCAAGCTAACTATGGCTACACCTTC.

This chain connects TRBV7-2 to TRBJ2-2, with 8 bases identical to TRBD2. Germline CDR1 SGHTA, CDR2 FQGNSA. The CDR3 has 19 residues. V shed 5 bases, J shed 1 base, and the junction held 15 bases outside the gene matches. CDR3 nucleotides: TGTGCCAGCAGCCAGGACCGGACTAGCAGGAGCTGGAACACCGGGGAGCTGTTTTTT. It encodes CASSQDRTSRSWNTGELFF.